The 14 T cell receptor beta chains listed next were all sequenced from one sample in a study of T-cell reconstitution after alpha-beta-depleted transplantation in children. Unique molecular identifiers were used in preparing the TCRbeta library. A single record per CDR3 protein comes from TCRdb applying MiXCR to the PCR reads. The sample yields 700,000 or so distinct CDR3 sequences, about an eighth seen once. This specimen was PBMCs, taken before TCRalphabeta/CD19-depleted stem cell transplant. The source of these receptors is a girl between 2 and 10 years old with congenital amegakaryocytic thrombocytopenia, due to receive a stem cell transplant.

This clonotype turned up a few times. This chain connects TRBV3-1 to TRBJ2-5; D gene uncertain. The CDR3 runs 17 residues. The V gene's germline CDR1 is LGHDT and CDR2 YNNKEL (reference sequence). Trimming took 6 bases from V and 0 from J, leaving 20 bases between them. The CDR3 bases are TGTGCCAGCAGTCTGGAGACGGGCCCATCGTACCAAGAGACCCAGTACTTC. Translation: CASSLETGPSYQETQYF.

This clonotype was observed at least ten times. The V call is TRBV5-1, the J call TRBJ1-2, with 10 bases fitting TRBD1. Germline V gene data show CDR1 as SGHRS and CDR2 as YFSETQ. The CDR3 has 14 residues. V gave up 3 bases and J gave up 7 bases; unmatched junction bases: 6. The CDR3 nucleotides read TGCGCCAGCAGCTCCTCCGGGACAGGGGCTGGCTACACCTTC. Encoded protein: CASSSSGTGAGYTF.

This clonotype was picked up a small number of times. The V call is TRBV28, the J call TRBJ1-2; D call uncertain. Germline values: CDR1 MDHEN, CDR2 SYDVKM. V was trimmed by 2 bases and J by 5 bases, leaving 6 bases between them. The CDR3 is 12 amino acids. Written as DNA, the CDR3 is TGTGCCAGCAGTTTACAACTGTATGGCTACACCTTC. This codes for CASSLQLYGYTF.

The CDR3 protein is CASSQDFPGWFGEAFF. CDR3 in DNA: TGCGCCAGCAGCCAAGATTTCCCCGGGTGGTTCGGTGAAGCTTTCTTT. The chain joins TRBV4-1 to TRBJ1-1, with D unresolved. Germline V gene lookup returns CDR1 MGHRA and CDR2 YSYEKL. There are 16 residues in the CDR3. The V end lost 0 bases, the J end lost 7 bases, and 18 bases lay between the germline ends.

This clonotype was seen repeatedly, ten times or more. The chain recombines TRBV20-1 with TRBJ2-1; D is uncertain. This CDR3 has 11 amino acids. The ends were cut back, 4 bases at V and 9 bases at J, with 10 bases in the middle. Germline assignment: CDR1 DFQATT and CDR2 SNEGSKA (reference sequence). Here the CDR3 DNA reads TGCAGTGCTACTAATGGAGCTGAGCAGTTCTTC. Translating it yields CSATNGAEQFF.

In regard to this clonotype: A read error may be the cause here, since a much bigger clone is one base away. V usage is TRBV20-1 and J usage is TRBJ2-3; D is unclear. The ends were cut back, 3 bases at V and 4 bases at J, with 5 bases in the middle. The CDR3 sequence is 11 residues long. Per germline, CDR1 DFQATT and CDR2 SNEGSKA (reference sequence). The CDR3 region has the DNA TGCAGTGCTAGTCCATCAGATACGCAGTATTTT. Translation: CSASPSDTQYF.

The sample holds a few counts of this clonotype. This chain joins TRBV5-1 and TRBJ2-7; 8 nucleotides match TRBD2. V was pared by 2 bases and J by 3 bases, with 7 bases of the junction left unmatched. This CDR3 has 15 amino acids. Germline V CDR1 and CDR2: SGHRS, YFSETQ. In DNA, the CDR3 is TGCGCCAGCAGCTTCGTTCCGGGAGGGAGCTACGAGCAGTACTTC. This translates into CASSFVPGGSYEQYF.

This clonotype appeared many times. The chain combines TRBV6-5 with TRBJ2-2, with 10 bases fitting TRBD2. This CDR3 is 16 amino acids long. Germline loops: CDR1 MNHEY, CDR2 SVGAGI. V lost 5 bases and J lost 7; bases outside the gene matches: 10. Here the CDR3 reads CASSPLAGGPLGELFF. The CDR3 coding sequence is TGTGCCAGCAGTCCCTTAGCGGGAGGCCCCCTCGGGGAGCTGTTTTTT.

The chain recombines TRBV7-9 with TRBJ2-5; weak D call: TRBD1 (7 bases). V was clipped by 2 bases and J by 5 bases, with 18 bases between them. This CDR3 region has 16 residues. CDR1 and CDR2 from the germline V gene are SEHNR and FQNEAQ (reference sequence). The CDR3 reads CASSLFWDSGGETQYF. The CDR3 DNA sequence: TGTGCCAGCAGCTTATTTTGGGACAGTGGAGGGGAGACCCAGTACTTC.

The chain employs TRBV20-1 and TRBJ2-1, with D uncertain. The CDR3 runs 12 residues. Per germline, CDR1 DFQATT and CDR2 SNEGSKA (reference sequence). Between the trimmed V and J ends, which lost 1 base and 9 bases, there was a span of 10 bases. CDR3 sequence: CSARADLGEQFF. DNA of the CDR3: TGCAGTGCTAGAGCGGACCTCGGTGAGCAGTTCTTC.

V gene TRBV11-2 combines with J gene TRBJ2-5; 8 nucleotides agree with TRBD1. V lost 0 bases to trimming and J lost 4 bases; unmatched junction nucleotides: 10. The CDR3 is 17 amino acids. Germline V gene sequence: CDR1 SGHAT, CDR2 FQNNGV. The CDR3 loop reads CASSLDFWDRNGETQYF. The CDR3 region has the DNA TGTGCCAGCAGCTTAGACTTCTGGGACAGGAACGGAGAGACCCAGTACTTC.

This clonotype came up a few times. CDR3 sequence (DNA): TGTGCCAGCAGACGGGAGTCCGAGCAGTACTTC. Its protein is CASRRESEQYF. The chain carries TRBV12-3 or TRBV12-4 and TRBJ2-7; D is possibly TRBD2 (6 bases). V was clipped by 6 bases and J by 6 bases, with 9 bases between them. CDR3 length: 11 residues.

The V and J genes are TRBV7-8 and TRBJ2-1; 8 nucleotides line up with TRBD2. The CDR3 totals 17 residues. Germline CDR1 reads SGHVS; CDR2 reads FQNEAQ. The J segment lost 1 base and the V segment lost 2 bases, leaving 7 bases of the junction unmatched. CDR3 DNA sequence: TGTGCCAGCAGCTTACTAAAAGCGGGAGATTCCTACAATGAGCAGTTCTTC. This encodes CASSLLKAGDSYNEQFF.

This clonotype has more than one count but fewer than ten. The rearrangement links TRBV7-2 to TRBJ2-5, with TRBD1 matching 7 bases. Germline CDR1 is SGHTA and CDR2 is FQGNSA. The CDR3 consists of 15 residues. J was trimmed by 1 base and V by 5 bases; bases with no gene match: 7. CDR3 bases: TGTGCCAGCAGCCGTTGGACAGGCACCCAAGAGACCCAGTACTTC. It specifies CASSRWTGTQETQYF. The entire variable domain, with the rest obtained from reference TRBV7-2 and TRBJ2-5, is as follows: GAGVSQSPSNKVTEKGKDVELRCDPISGHTALYWYRQSLGQGLEFLIYFQGNSAPDKSGLPSDRFSAERTGGSVSTLTIQRTQQEDSAVYLCASSRWTGTQETQYFGPGTRLLVL.